The T cell receptor beta chain described here comes from a study of cytomegalovirus exposure and HLA in healthy donors (dated by TCRdb to about 2017). At the level of the whole study: In an earlier analysis of roughly 500 of the donors, under 300 Gb of sequence data and 117 million unique TCR beta sequences from 150 million to 200 million T cells were reported. An early release that covered 640 HLA-typed donors contained about 290 gigabases of sequencing data and tens of millions of unique TCR sequences. In an earlier analysis of roughly 540 of the donors, high-throughput TCR beta sequencing was used to judge whether each TCR beta V gene segment behaved as functional or pseudogenic. All discovery cohort repertoires had been generated on a single sequencing platform. The later analysis used no new phenotypic data to find candidate immune exposures, relying instead on TCR beta sequences and their occurrence across donors. Among 350 to 400 genotyped donors of the cohort, an average of approximately 240,000 unique TCR beta nucleotide sequences were sequenced per donor, about a sixth of them non-productive. A later genetic analysis used genome-wide SNP genotypes for 398 of the 666 donors, treating that subset as a discovery cohort. HLA typing covered class I and class II loci at four-digit resolution. Of the roughly 400 genotyped donors, 81% were placed in the genetic ancestry cluster associated with self-reported Caucasian donors. The study aimed to test whether cataloging public T cell receptors could reveal signatures of past pathogen exposure. Donor age, sex, ethnicity and CMV serostatus were compiled alongside the repertoire data. Typing coverage differed by locus: A, B, C, DRB1 and DQB1 were typed in roughly 629-630 donors, DQA1 in roughly 510, DPA1 in some 610, and DPB1 in roughly 450. The study used immunosequencing to profile the T cell repertoires of some 600 subjects and linked those repertoires to cytomegalovirus serostatus. Roughly five DR-DQ haplotypes were treated as single units for association and clustering because of strong linkage in the cohort. A later analysis re-analyzed previously published TCR beta repertoires from several hundred donors and added high-resolution HLA genotyping to study TCR occurrence patterns. A separate validation cohort of 100 to 150 different subjects was used in addition to the 666-subject first cohort. High-throughput TCR immunosequencing, statistical association of individual TCRs with disease status, and machine learning were combined to predict cytomegalovirus infection status. Broad study findings and their caveats: CMV serostatus was the only immune exposure information available for the cohort. In an earlier analysis of about 600 of the donors, most TCR beta V segments appeared in productive rearrangements about 87% or about 30% of the time, broadly matching IMGT annotations. The study gave a list of roughly 150 TCR beta chains associated with cytomegalovirus. Compared with the roughly 700-donor mean, donors in an Asian-associated ancestry cluster had fewer N-insertions in productive TCRs, according to a later genetic analysis. Three of the identified cytomegalovirus-associated TCR beta chains were confirmed in vitro to be specific for cytomegalovirus antigens. Because counts were too low, roughly 16 rarely observed V segments, including chromosome 9 orphons, were left out of the earlier analysis of 587 of the donors. In a later analysis, the rate of TCR association differed among HLA loci, with DRB1 alleles having the most associated TCRs and HLA-C alleles having the fewest. A cluster of highly shared sequence variants was judged likely to be a technical artifact of the sequencing pipeline. V-gene and J-gene trimming of TCR beta chains was associated with a missense DCLRE1C variant in a later genetic analysis, and the association was replicated in an independent cohort. A further reported finding was that TCR beta sequences accurately predicted the HLA-A and HLA-B alleles for most subjects in the first cohort. When HLA alleles, especially DR and DQ, strongly co-occurred, TCR associations were difficult to assign to individual alleles. According to a later analysis, parvovirus B19, influenza, CMV and Epstein-Barr virus appeared linked to several top co-occurrence clusters. The 87-base-pair reads could not distinguish some IMGT-functional V segments, including TRBV6-2 and TRBV6-3, so those segments were excluded. In a later analysis, more than 15,000 TCR beta sequences were associated with specific HLA alleles at a false discovery rate of 0.05. A later analysis found that most CMV-associated TCR beta chains appeared HLA-restricted, with HLA associations seemingly driven largely by CMV exposure. A later analysis found that HLA-associated TCR beta chains were more clonally expanded and had lower generation probabilities than equally common non-associated chains. Linkage disequilibrium might explain the correlated functional status among segregating V segments, but an unknown experimental factor could not be ruled out. In both the original and validation cohorts, the classifier was reported to diagnose cytomegalovirus status with high specificity and sensitivity. Because HLA typing was unavailable for some donors at each locus, only the typed subset was used in association tests. In this cohort, only TCR beta chains were sequenced, and detectable features were limited by the absence of alpha or paired-chain data. While some public TCRs were present in many individuals, most TCR sequences turned up only very rarely across donors. It was suggested by the authors that the approach could potentially be generalized to other disease states and immunological phenotypes. The presence/absence analyses assumed that sequencing depth was roughly uniform across donors, and that assumption may not be true.

The cohort was made up of 500 to 850 healthy bone marrow donors. At the time of sampling, all cohort members were nominally healthy, though unrecorded immune exposures were likely present. The donor tested CMV seronegative, placing the donor among the 352 seronegative members of the cohort. Every donor gave a peripheral blood sample, and the peripheral blood mononuclear cells from that sample were used for TCR beta sequencing. The Qiagen DNeasy Blood Extraction Kit was used to extract genomic DNA from the blood cell samples. The CDR3 measures 15 amino acids from cysteine to phenylalanine. The CDR3 DNA has 45 bases and is translated from base 1. CDR1 and CDR2 were assigned from the germline V gene as SGHTA and FQGNSA. The library was obtained by the immunoSEQ multiplex PCR assay. A mixture of 60 forward primers for TCR Vbeta segments and 13 reverse primers for TCR Jbeta segments was used in the multiplex PCR. Amplification of the CDR3 region of rearranged TCR beta genes was performed with a multiplex PCR assay on genomic DNA. On the Illumina HiSeq System, the amplified TCR beta libraries were sequenced as 87-base-pair reads. The original methods were these. A later analysis tallied tens of millions of unique TCR beta chains across the 666 repertoires, and approximately 9.9 million of those chains were shared by two or more donors. Raw reads were error-corrected and collapsed into unique sequences with a nearest-neighbor algorithm that merged closely related sequences to remove PCR and sequencing errors. Alignment of CDR3 sequences to IMGT reference sequences was used to assign V, D and J gene segments. For a sequence to be retained, a match of at least six nucleotides to both a V gene segment and a J gene segment was required. A rearrangement was called productive if the CDR3 had no stop codons and remained in frame with V and J, and every other rearrangement was called non-productive. CDR3 was defined by IMGT convention, running from the second conserved V-encoded cysteine to the conserved J-encoded phenylalanine. The earlier analysis of 450 to 750 of the donors excluded any sequence lacking an unambiguous match to a single V gene segment. In an earlier analysis of about 590 of the donors, a V segment was called functional when productive rearrangements were above 56.7%, and segregating when the standard deviation between donors exceeded 5%. To diagnose cytomegalovirus status from the catalog of TCR beta chain sequences, a statistical classification framework was built. A later analysis assigned V and J genes by comparing TCR nucleotide sequences with IMGT/GENE-DB human TR gene sequences. Using the TCRdist pipeline, a later analysis assigned CDR3 sequences along with most-parsimonious VDJ recombination scenarios. A later analysis defined each TCR beta chain by its CDR3 amino acid sequence plus V-gene family, and excluded reads lacking a unique V-gene family. To address suspected cross-contamination and a sequencing artifact, a later analysis removed some 620 highly shared, low-generation-probability nucleotide sequences. For each public chain, a later analysis derived a clonal expansion index from normalized ranks of inferred template counts within each repertoire. Generation probabilities in a later analysis came from a VDJ recombination model fitted to out-of-frame rearrangements, and those results were checked against IGoR. In a later analysis, TCR-TCR, TCR-HLA and TCR-CMV co-occurrence was scored with hypergeometric tests, and a repertoire-size bias correction was applied to TCR pairs. False discovery rates were estimated in a later analysis by permuting HLA or CMV assignments 20 times. In a later analysis, co-occurring TCRs were grouped using DBSCAN, with TCRdist sequence similarity added in when clustering inside HLA-allele-positive subsets. For co-occurrence clustering, repertoires with fewer than 30,000 or more than 120,000 public chains were excluded, along with roughly 5 repertoires with anomalous nucleotide sharing. TCRdb obtained this table from immuneACCESS and retained in-frame rearrangements with V and J assigned. These tables miss some clones; where compared with another copy, unresolved V genes account for less than half of the shortfall, and the remainder is unexplained. For V, J and clone size, that table is used; D and trimming come from the DNA. The sample contains 60,000 to 75,000 clones, approximately 80% of them found a single time. In total, the top ten clones hold approximately 3% of the sample.

This clone appeared once. It has no known antigen specificity. One junction end does not reproduce the germline sequence, and a read error may be involved. What was sequenced was PBMCs. The rearranged chain carries TRBV7-2 and TRBJ1-2, with 8 bases in between that match TRBD1. The TCR sequence derives from a woman in her twenties or thirties in good health and CMV-seronegative. The CDR3 protein: CAGSLTGDGNYGYTF. The nucleotide sequence reads as follows: TGTGCCGGCAGCTTGACAGGGGATGGGAACTATGGCTACACCTTC.